This passage covers 20 T cell receptor beta chains from one sample sequenced in a study of blood T cell repertoires in COVID-19. The repertoire was sequenced with immunoSEQ multiplex PCR; TCRdb's copy has only in-frame clones and lacks some. The sample consists of tens of thousands of clones, 70% to 90% of them appearing once. Sequenced material: peripheral blood. These receptors came from a man aged 65 to 85 with active COVID-19.

J is TRBJ2-1 and V is TRBV19; tentatively, D is TRBD1 (6 bases). The CDR3 has 12 residues. The germline V gene encodes CDR1 LNHDA and CDR2 SQIVND (reference sequence). V was pared by 8 bases and J by 6 bases, with 11 bases between. The CDR3 sequence is CASGTTFNEQFF. The CDR3 region has the DNA TGTGCCAGTGGGACAACCTTCAATGAGCAGTTCTTC. The variable domain in full, with the rest retrieved from reference TRBV19 and TRBJ2-1, is DGGITQSPKYLFRKEGQNVTLSCEQNLNHDAMYWYRQDPGQGLRLIYYSQIVNDFQKGDIAEGYSVSREKKESFPLTVTSAQKNPTAFYLCASGTTFNEQFFGPGTRLTVL.

Only a few counts were recorded for this clone. The V gene is TRBV18, the J gene TRBJ1-1; the D is unclear. Germline loops: CDR1 KGHSH, CDR2 LQKENI. The length of the CDR3 is 14 residues. Trimming took off 2 bases at V and 6 bases at J, with 13 bases between the two ends. CDR3: CASSPIGRMPEAFF. The CDR3 DNA follows: TGTGCCAGCTCACCAATAGGGAGAATGCCTGAAGCTTTCTTT.

The chain has TRBV7-2 and TRBJ2-5, with 9 bases aligning to TRBD1. The CDR3 length is 14 residues. V gave up 4 bases and J gave up 7 bases; unmatched junction bases: 7. CDR1 SGHTA and CDR2 FQGNSA come from the germline V gene. CDR3 region: CASSSQGASGTQYF. For the CDR3, the DNA is TGTGCCAGCAGCTCACAGGGGGCATCGGGGACCCAGTACTTC.

This clone was seen once. The chain employs TRBV6-2 or TRBV6-3 and TRBJ1-5, with 8 bases aligning to TRBD1. The CDR3 has 18 residues. The germline V gene encodes CDR1 MNHEY and CDR2 SVGEGT. The V and J ends lost 5 bases and 0 bases, in that order; junction bases with no gene match: 12. CDR3 amino acids: CASSPRDRWVYSNQPQHF. CDR3 in DNA: TGTGCCAGCAGTCCACGGGACAGGTGGGTTTATAGCAATCAGCCCCAGCATTTT.

A few counts support this clone. The chain combines TRBV5-1 with TRBJ1-2; 7 positions agree with TRBD1. The CDR3 totals 14 residues. Looked up from germline, CDR1 is SGHRS and CDR2 is YFSETQ. V lost 2 bases, J lost 4 bases, and 5 bases stayed unmatched. This CDR3 reads CASSFGTEVYGYTF. CDR3 bases: TGCGCCAGCAGCTTCGGGACAGAAGTCTATGGCTACACCTTC.

The rearrangement uses TRBV5-8 and TRBJ1-4; 9 bases map to TRBD1. The CDR3 sequence is 15 residues long. J was trimmed by 4 bases and V by 3 bases; bases with no gene match: 4. Germline V lookup: CDR1 SGHTS, CDR2 YDEGEE. CDR3 protein: CASSWGQGVNEKLFF. In nucleotides, the CDR3 is TGTGCCAGCAGCTGGGGACAGGGAGTTAATGAAAAACTGTTTTTT. The full variable domain, in which reference TRBV5-8 and TRBJ1-4 provide the parts outside the CDR3, is EAGVTQSPTHLIKTRGQQATLRCSPISGHTSVYWYQQALGLGLQFLLWYDEGEERNRGNFPPRFSGRQFPNYSSELNVNALELEDSALYLCASSWGQGVNEKLFFGSGTQLSVL.

The CDR3, as DNA: TGTGCCAGCTCCGGGGGGCTCTCCAACGTCCTGACTTTC. Translated: CASSGGLSNVLTF. The V and J genes are TRBV18 and TRBJ2-6; D is perhaps TRBD2 (7 bases). Trimming removed 6 bases at V and 8 bases at J, with 11 bases between. CDR3 length: 13 amino acids. Germline CDR1 reads KGHSH; CDR2 reads LQKENI.

The chain combines TRBV2 with TRBJ2-7; the match to TRBD1 covers 10 bases. V lost 10 bases and J lost 6; bases outside the gene matches: 12. There are 14 residues in the CDR3. The V gene's germline CDR1 is SNHLY and CDR2 FYNNEI. In DNA, the CDR3 is TGTGCCACCTCATCCGGGACAGGGGATTTCGAGCAGTACTTC. This translates into CATSSGTGDFEQYF.

This chain joins TRBV5-1 and TRBJ2-7, with a weak D call TRBD1 (5 bases). Between the trimmed V and J ends, which lost 0 bases and 0 bases, there was a span of 7 bases. The CDR3 is 14 residues long. Germline V gives CDR1 SGHRS, CDR2 YFSETQ. The CDR3: CASSLGGSSYEQYF. In nucleotides, the CDR3 is TGCGCCAGCAGCTTGGGGGGCAGCTCCTACGAGCAGTACTTC.

The chain joins TRBV18 to TRBJ2-7; 9 nucleotides line up with TRBD2. The length of the CDR3 is 14 residues. V was clipped by 3 bases and J by 5 bases; unmatched bases: 5. Per germline, CDR1 KGHSH and CDR2 LQKENI. CDR3 nucleotides: TGTGCCAGCTCACCGCCAGGGACTAGCAACGAGCAGTACTTC. This encodes CASSPPGTSNEQYF.

This chain uses TRBV9 with TRBJ2-2, with TRBD1 matching 10 bases. V shed 3 bases, J shed 0 bases, and the junction held 2 bases outside the gene matches. The CDR3 runs 16 residues. CDR1 and CDR2 (germline): SGDLS, YYNGEE. CDR3 region: CASSAGQGANTGELFF. DNA for the CDR3: TGTGCCAGCAGCGCAGGACAGGGGGCGAACACCGGGGAGCTGTTTTTT.

This clone was counted a single time. V usage is TRBV24-1 and J usage is TRBJ2-3; 14 positions agree with TRBD2. The CDR3 is 16 residues long. V was pared by 3 bases and J by 5 bases, with 3 bases of the junction left unmatched. CDR1 and CDR2 from the germline V gene are KGHDR and SFDVKD. The CDR3, as DNA: TGTGCCACCAGTGATCGACTAGCGGGGGGGCGAGATACGCAGTATTTT. Protein sequence: CATSDRLAGGRDTQYF.

The chain is built from TRBV29-1 and TRBJ2-7, with TRBD2 identical over 7 bases. This CDR3 contains 13 residues. Per the germline V gene, CDR1 is SQVTM and CDR2 is ANQGSEA. V lost 6 bases to trimming and J lost 4 bases; unmatched junction nucleotides: 9. CDR3 in amino acids: CSVAAWGGYEQYF. The CDR3, as DNA: TGCAGCGTGGCGGCGTGGGGGGGGTACGAGCAGTACTTC.

The chain employs TRBV24-1 and TRBJ2-3; possible D gene TRBD1, 8 bases. The CDR3 spans 17 residues. Germline CDR1 reads KGHDR; CDR2 reads SFDVKD. The V end was cut by 4 bases, the J end by 2 bases, with 18 bases between. CDR3: CATSESDRGGNTDTQYF. The CDR3, as DNA: TGTGCCACCAGTGAATCTGACAGGGGAGGGAACACAGATACGCAGTATTTT.

CDR3 loop: CASSGDRGNYGYTF. DNA for the CDR3: TGTGCCAGCAGCGGGGACAGGGGGAACTATGGCTACACCTTC. This chain uses TRBV6-5 with TRBJ1-2; 11 bases fit TRBD1. The CDR3 is made up of 14 amino acids. The J segment lost 2 bases and the V segment lost 6 bases, leaving 2 bases of the junction unmatched. Germline V gene data show CDR1 as MNHEY and CDR2 as SVGAGI.

The CDR3 DNA follows: TGTGCCAGCAGCGTAGAACCTCTCGGGGGGGGCCAAGAGACCCAGTACTTC. Translation: CASSVEPLGGGQETQYF. The rearrangement joins TRBV9 to TRBJ2-5, with 8 positions matching TRBD2. The length of the CDR3 is 17 residues. The V and J ends lost 0 bases and 1 base, in that order; junction bases with no gene match: 8. Germline V lookup: CDR1 SGDLS, CDR2 YYNGEE. The full variable domain, with the rest looked up from reference TRBV9 and TRBJ2-5, is DSGVTQTPKHLITATGQRVTLRCSPRSGDLSVYWYQQSLDQGLQFLIQYYNGEERAKGNILERFSAQQFPDLHSELNLSSLELGDSALYFCASSVEPLGGGQETQYFGPGTRLLVL.

This sequence joins TRBV6-5 and TRBJ2-3; D is perhaps TRBD2 (7 bases). Trimming took 2 bases from V and 5 from J, leaving 14 bases between them. Germline lookup yields CDR1 MNHEY and CDR2 SVGAGI. The CDR3 consists of 15 residues. The CDR3 region is CASSYRGAPGDTQYF. CDR3 nucleotides: TGTGCCAGCAGTTACCGGGGGGCCCCGGGAGATACGCAGTATTTT.

This clone was detected only a few times. This chain links TRBV5-1 with TRBJ2-7; 13 nucleotides match TRBD2. Per germline, CDR1 SGHRS and CDR2 YFSETQ. J lost 6 bases, V lost 3 bases, and 6 bases had no gene match. The CDR3 runs 15 residues. The CDR3 DNA sequence: TGCGCCAGCAGCTCTAGACTAGCGGGGGGTAGCGAGCAGTACTTC. Translating it yields CASSSRLAGGSEQYF. Combining the CDR3 with reference TRBV5-1 and TRBJ2-7 gives the whole variable domain KAGVTQTPRYLIKTRGQQVTLSCSPISGHRSVSWYQQTPGQGLQFLFEYFSETQRNKGNFPGRFSGRQFSNSRSEMNVSTLELGDSALYLCASSSRLAGGSEQYFGPGTRLTVT.

The chain couples TRBV2 to TRBJ1-5, with no clear D. The CDR3 consists of 16 residues. Per germline, CDR1 SNHLY and CDR2 FYNNEI. V lost 4 bases and J lost 4, with 17 bases in between. CDR3 nucleotide sequence: TGTGCCAGCAGTGCGGGCCTTGGAGGCGAAAATCAGCCCCAGCATTTT. Its protein is CASSAGLGGENQPQHF.

V is TRBV5-4 and J is TRBJ1-6, with 7 positions matching TRBD1. The CDR3 is 14 residues long. V lost 0 bases to trimming and J lost 7 bases; unmatched junction nucleotides: 1. Germline-derived CDR1 and CDR2 are SGHNT and YYREEE (reference sequence). The CDR3 sequence: CASSLGQGNSPLHF. For the CDR3, the DNA is TGTGCCAGCAGCTTGGGACAGGGAAATTCACCCCTCCACTTT.